This record covers a single T cell receptor beta chain. This specimen belongs to a study of blood T cell repertoires in COVID-19. Germline V gene lookup returns CDR1 MDHEN and CDR2 SYDVKM. Trimming at V came to 7 bases and at J to 0 bases, leaving 7 bases not matched to a gene. This CDR3 spans 17 amino acids. Profiling relied on immunoSEQ multiplex PCR, and the TCRdb table lists in-frame clones only, not all of them. The repertoire has some 390,000 clones, around 89% of them found once; the top ten carry around 1.1%. This chain connects TRBV28 to TRBJ2-2, with TRBD2 identical over 11 bases. The receptor was derived from a young man who had recovered from COVID-19. Sequencing was performed on PBMCs or T cells enriched from blood (not recorded which). CDR3 sequence reads: CASTDLLAGANTGELFF. In DNA, the CDR3 is TGTGCCAGCACCGACCTACTAGCGGGAGCGAACACCGGGGAGCTGTTTTTT.